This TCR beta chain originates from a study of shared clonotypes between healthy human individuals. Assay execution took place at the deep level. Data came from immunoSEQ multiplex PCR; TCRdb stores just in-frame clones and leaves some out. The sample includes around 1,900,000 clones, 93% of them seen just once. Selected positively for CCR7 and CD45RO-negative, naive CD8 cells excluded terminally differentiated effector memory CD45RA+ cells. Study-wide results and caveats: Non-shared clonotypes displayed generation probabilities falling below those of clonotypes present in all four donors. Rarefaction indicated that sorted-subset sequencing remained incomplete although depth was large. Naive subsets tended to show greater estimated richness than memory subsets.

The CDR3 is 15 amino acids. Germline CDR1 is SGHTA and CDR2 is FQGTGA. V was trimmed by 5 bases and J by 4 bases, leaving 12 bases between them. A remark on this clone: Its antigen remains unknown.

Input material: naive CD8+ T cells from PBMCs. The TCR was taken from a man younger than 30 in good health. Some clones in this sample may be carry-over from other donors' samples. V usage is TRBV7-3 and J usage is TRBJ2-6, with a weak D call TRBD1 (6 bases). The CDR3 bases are TGTGCCAGCAGCCTTACAGGGACCGGGGCCAACGTCCTGACTTTC. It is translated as CASSLTGTGANVLTF.